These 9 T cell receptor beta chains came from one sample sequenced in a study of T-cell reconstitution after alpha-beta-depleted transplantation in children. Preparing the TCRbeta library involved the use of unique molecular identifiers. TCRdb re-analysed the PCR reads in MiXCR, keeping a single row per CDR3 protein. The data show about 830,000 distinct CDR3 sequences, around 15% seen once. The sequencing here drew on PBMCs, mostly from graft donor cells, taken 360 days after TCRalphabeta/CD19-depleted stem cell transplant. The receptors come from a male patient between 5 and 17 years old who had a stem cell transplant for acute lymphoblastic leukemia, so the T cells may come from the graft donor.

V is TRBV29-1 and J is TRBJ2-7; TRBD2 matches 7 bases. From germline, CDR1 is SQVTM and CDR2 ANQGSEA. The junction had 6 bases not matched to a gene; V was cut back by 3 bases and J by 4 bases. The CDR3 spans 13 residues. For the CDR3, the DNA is TGCAGCGTTGAGGAGGGAGGGCCTTACGAGCAGTACTTC. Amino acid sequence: CSVEEGGPYEQYF.

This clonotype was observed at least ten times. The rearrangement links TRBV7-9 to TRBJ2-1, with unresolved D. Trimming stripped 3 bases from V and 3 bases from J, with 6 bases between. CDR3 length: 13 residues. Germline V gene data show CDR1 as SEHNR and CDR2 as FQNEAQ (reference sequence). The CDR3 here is CASSLGDYNEQFF. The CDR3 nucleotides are TGTGCCAGCAGCTTGGGCGACTACAATGAGCAGTTCTTC. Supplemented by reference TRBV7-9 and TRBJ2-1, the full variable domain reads DTGVSQNPRHKITKRGQNVTFRCDPISEHNRLYWYRQTLGQGPEFLTYFQNEAQLEKSRLLSDRFSAERPKGSFSTLEIQRTEQGDSAMYLCASSLGDYNEQFFGPGTRLTVL.

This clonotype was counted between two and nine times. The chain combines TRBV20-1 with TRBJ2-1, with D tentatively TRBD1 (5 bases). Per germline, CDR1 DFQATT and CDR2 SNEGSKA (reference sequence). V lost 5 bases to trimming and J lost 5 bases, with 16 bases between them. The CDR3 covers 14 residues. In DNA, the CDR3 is TGCAGTGCTGTAGCAGGGTCTTCGAACAATGAGCAGTTCTTC. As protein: CSAVAGSSNNEQFF.

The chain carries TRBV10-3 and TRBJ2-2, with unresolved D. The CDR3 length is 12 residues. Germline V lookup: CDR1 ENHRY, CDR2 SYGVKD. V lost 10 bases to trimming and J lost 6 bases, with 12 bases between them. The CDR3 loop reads CATSAPPGELFF. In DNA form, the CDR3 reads TGTGCCACGTCGGCCCCACCCGGGGAGCTGTTTTTT.

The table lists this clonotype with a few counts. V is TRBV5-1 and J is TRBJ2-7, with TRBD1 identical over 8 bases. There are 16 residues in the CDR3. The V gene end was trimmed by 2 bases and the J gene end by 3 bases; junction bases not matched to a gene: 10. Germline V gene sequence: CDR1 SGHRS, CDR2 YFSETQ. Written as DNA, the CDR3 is TGCGCCAGCAGCTTACTGACCGGAGGGACAGGCTACGAGCAGTACTTC. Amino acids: CASSLLTGGTGYEQYF.

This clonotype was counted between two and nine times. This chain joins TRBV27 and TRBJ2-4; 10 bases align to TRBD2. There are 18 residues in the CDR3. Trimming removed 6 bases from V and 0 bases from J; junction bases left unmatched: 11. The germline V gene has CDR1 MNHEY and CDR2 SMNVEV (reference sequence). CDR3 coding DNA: TGTGCCAGCAGCACGTGGACTAGCGGAGATCTAGCCAAAAACATTCAGTACTTC. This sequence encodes CASSTWTSGDLAKNIQYF.

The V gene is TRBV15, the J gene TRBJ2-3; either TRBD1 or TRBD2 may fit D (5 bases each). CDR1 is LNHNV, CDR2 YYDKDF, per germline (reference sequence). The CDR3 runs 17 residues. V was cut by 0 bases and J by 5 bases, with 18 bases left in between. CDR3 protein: CATSREKTGPTEDTQYF. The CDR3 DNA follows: TGTGCCACCAGCAGAGAGAAGACGGGACCTACCGAAGATACGCAGTATTTT.

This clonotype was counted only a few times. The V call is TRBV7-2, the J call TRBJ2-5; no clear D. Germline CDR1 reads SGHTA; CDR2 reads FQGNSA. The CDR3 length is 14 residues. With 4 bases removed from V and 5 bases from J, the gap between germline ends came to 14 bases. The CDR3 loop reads CASSSPRSSETQYF. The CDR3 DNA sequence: TGTGCCAGCAGCTCTCCTCGCTCCAGTGAGACCCAGTACTTC.

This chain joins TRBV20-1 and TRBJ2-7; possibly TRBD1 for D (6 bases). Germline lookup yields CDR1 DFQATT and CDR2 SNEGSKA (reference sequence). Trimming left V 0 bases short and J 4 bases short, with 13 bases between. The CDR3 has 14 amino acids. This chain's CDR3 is CSARDLGHLYEQYF. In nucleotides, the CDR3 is TGCAGTGCTAGAGATCTGGGACACCTTTACGAGCAGTACTTC.